This T cell receptor beta chain is from a study of blood T cells in healthy people across ages. This CDR3 region has 13 residues. Trimming took 3 bases from V and 3 from J, leaving 6 bases between them. Donor samples were obtained from healthy Caucasian individuals from Russia, aged roughly 6 to 95. Each donor gave around 9.6 milliliters of peripheral blood. Through a sample-barcoded 5' primer and a J-beta primer mix, a second PCR was run for 7 to 11 cycles. TCRdb itself ran the 5' RACE reads through MiXCR, one entry per CDR3 protein. The sample yields around 850,000 distinct CDR3 sequences, under 40% seen once. This clonotype was detected ten times or more.

Sequenced material: blood. The V call is TRBV12-3 or TRBV12-4, the J call TRBJ1-5, with D tentatively TRBD1 (5 bases). The origin of this receptor is a man younger than 30 in good health. CDR3 sequence: CASSLTDNQPQHF. Written as DNA, the CDR3 is TGTGCCAGCAGTTTGACAGACAATCAGCCCCAGCATTTT.